This T cell receptor (beta chain) was recovered during a study of blood T cell repertoires in COVID-19. Study context: Material from acute and convalescent COVID-19 was sourced from the United States, Italy and Spain.

In the authors' methods: The assay estimated nucleated cells by amplifying reference gene primers. Profiled with immunoSEQ multiplex PCR; TCRdb holds only in-frame clones, not every one. The V and J calls and the clone size are those of that table, but D and trimming were determined from the DNA. The sample includes 45,000 to 55,000 clones, about 90% seen only once; the top ten take under 2.5%. Sample: peripheral blood. This clonotype originated in a human donor in a cohort sampled during active COVID-19.

Here the CDR3 reads CASSQDPGGLGAGELFF. Written as DNA, the CDR3 is TGTGCCAGCAGCCAAGACCCAGGGGGCTTAGGGGCCGGGGAGCTGTTTTTT. The chain is built from TRBV4-2 and TRBJ2-2; 8 bases match TRBD1. The germline CDR1 and CDR2 sequences are LGHNA and YNFKEQ. The CDR3 has 17 residues. Trimming cost V 0 bases and J 6 bases; bases outside gene matches: 9.